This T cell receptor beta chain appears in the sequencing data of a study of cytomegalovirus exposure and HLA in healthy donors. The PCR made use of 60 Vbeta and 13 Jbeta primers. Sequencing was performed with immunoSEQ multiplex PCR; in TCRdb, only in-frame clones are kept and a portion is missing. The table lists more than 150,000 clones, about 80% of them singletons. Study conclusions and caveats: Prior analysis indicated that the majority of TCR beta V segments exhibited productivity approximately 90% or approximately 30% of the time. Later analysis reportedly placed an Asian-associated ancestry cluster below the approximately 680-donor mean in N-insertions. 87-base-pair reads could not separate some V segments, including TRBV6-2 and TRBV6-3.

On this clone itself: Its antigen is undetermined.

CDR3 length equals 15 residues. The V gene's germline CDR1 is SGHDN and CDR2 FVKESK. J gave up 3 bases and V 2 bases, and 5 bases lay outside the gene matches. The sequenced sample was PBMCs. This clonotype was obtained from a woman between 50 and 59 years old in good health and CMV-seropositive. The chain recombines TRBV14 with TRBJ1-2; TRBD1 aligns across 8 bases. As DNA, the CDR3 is TGTGCCAGCAGCCAAATCGGACAGGGATACTATGGCTACACCTTC. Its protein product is CASSQIGQGYYGYTF.